One sample yielded the 6 T cell receptor beta chains listed below, sequenced in a study of identical twins. Using its own MiXCR run on the 5' RACE reads, TCRdb lists one record per CDR3 protein. The table includes approximately 94,000 distinct CDR3 sequences, 5.9% detected once. The sequenced material came from memory T cells sorted from blood. These TCRs come from a woman aged 45-65 years in good health.

With respect to this clonotype: Its ends do not fully match the called genes, so a read error is possible. This chain links TRBV20-1 with TRBJ1-4; D is unclear. The CDR3 runs 11 residues. Germline V CDR1 and CDR2: DFQATT, SNEGSKA (reference sequence). In nucleotides, the CDR3 is TGCAGTGCTAGAGATACCCACGCCTGGGTTTTT. As protein: CSARDTHAWVF.

This clonotype was seen repeatedly, ten times or more. The rearrangement joins TRBV5-1 to TRBJ2-2; D gene ambiguous. The germline V and J ends were trimmed by 0 bases and 4 bases, with 7 bases remaining between them. Germline CDR1 SGHRS, CDR2 YFSETQ. This CDR3 is 14 amino acids long. The CDR3: CASSLASLTGELFF. CDR3 coding DNA: TGCGCCAGCAGCTTGGCCTCCCTCACCGGGGAGCTGTTTTTT. Supplemented by reference TRBV5-1 and TRBJ2-2, the full variable domain reads KAGVTQTPRYLIKTRGQQVTLSCSPISGHRSVSWYQQTPGQGLQFLFEYFSETQRNKGNFPGRFSGRQFSNSRSEMNVSTLELGDSALYLCASSLASLTGELFFGEGSRLTVL.

In this sample, this clonotype turned up many times. V and J are TRBV15 and TRBJ1-2; TRBD1 is a possible D gene (5 bases). CDR3 size: 14 residues. V was pared by 0 bases and J by 10 bases, with 15 bases between. Germline CDR1 reads LNHNV; CDR2 reads YYDKDF (reference sequence). CDR3 sequence reads: CATSRDQGRGDYTF. The CDR3 DNA reads as TGTGCCACCAGCAGAGATCAGGGACGAGGAGACTACACCTTC.

This clonotype was picked up many times. This chain links TRBV20-1 with TRBJ2-7; 8 positions agree with TRBD2. CDR3 size: 14 residues. Germline CDR1 DFQATT, CDR2 SNEGSKA (reference sequence). Germline trimming cut 5 bases from V and 3 bases from J; bases unmatched to any gene: 9. The CDR3 DNA is TGCAGTGCTTGTACGGGACTAGGGTGCTACGAGCAGTACTTC. Translating gives CSACTGLGCYEQYF.

This clonotype has a count of ten or more. This CDR3 reads CASSRTSLYNSPLHF. CDR3 coding DNA: TGTGCCAGCAGCCGGACAAGTCTCTATAATTCACCCCTCCACTTT. The chain carries TRBV27 and TRBJ1-6; TRBD1 is a possible D gene (5 bases). Germline V gene lookup returns CDR1 MNHEY and CDR2 SMNVEV (reference sequence). This CDR3 region has 15 residues. Trimming shortened V by 6 bases and J by 3 bases, and 12 bases separated the two germline ends.

This clonotype was counted between two and nine times. V gene TRBV4-1 combines with J gene TRBJ2-6; D uncertain. The germline gives CDR1 MGHRA, CDR2 YSYEKL. CDR3 length: 15 residues. With 3 bases removed from V and 0 bases from J, the gap between germline ends came to 6 bases. In DNA form, the CDR3 reads TGCGCCAGCAGCCAGTGGCACTCTGGGGCCAACGTCCTGACTTTC. Translating gives CASSQWHSGANVLTF.